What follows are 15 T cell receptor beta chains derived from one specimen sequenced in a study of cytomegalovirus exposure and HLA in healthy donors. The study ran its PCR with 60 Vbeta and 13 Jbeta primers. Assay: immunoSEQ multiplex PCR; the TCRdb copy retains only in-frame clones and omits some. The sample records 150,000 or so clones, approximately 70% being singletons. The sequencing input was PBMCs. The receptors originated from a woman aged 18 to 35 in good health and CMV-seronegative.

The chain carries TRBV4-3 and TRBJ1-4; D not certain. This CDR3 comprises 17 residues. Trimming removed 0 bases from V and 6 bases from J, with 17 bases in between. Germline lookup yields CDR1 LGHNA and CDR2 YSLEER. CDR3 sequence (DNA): TGCGCCAGCAGCCAAGATCGTGGCGCCCGGGAGGATGAAAAACTGTTTTTT. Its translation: CASSQDRGAREDEKLFF.

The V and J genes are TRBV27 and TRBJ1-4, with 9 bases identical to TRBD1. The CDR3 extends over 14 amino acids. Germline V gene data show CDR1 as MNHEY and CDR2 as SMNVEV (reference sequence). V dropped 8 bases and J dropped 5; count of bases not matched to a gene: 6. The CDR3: CASGPDRGNEKLFF. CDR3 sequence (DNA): TGTGCCAGCGGACCTGACAGGGGGAATGAAAAACTGTTTTTT.

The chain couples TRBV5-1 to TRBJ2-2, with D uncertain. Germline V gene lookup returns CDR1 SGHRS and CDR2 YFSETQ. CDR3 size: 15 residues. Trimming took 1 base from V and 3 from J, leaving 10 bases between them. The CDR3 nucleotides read TGCGCCAGCAGCTTGTTTGGCCAGGACACCGGGGAGCTGTTTTTT. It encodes CASSLFGQDTGELFF. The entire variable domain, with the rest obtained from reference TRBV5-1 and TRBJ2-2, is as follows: KAGVTQTPRYLIKTRGQQVTLSCSPISGHRSVSWYQQTPGQGLQFLFEYFSETQRNKGNFPGRFSGRQFSNSRSEMNVSTLELGDSALYLCASSLFGQDTGELFFGEGSRLTVL.

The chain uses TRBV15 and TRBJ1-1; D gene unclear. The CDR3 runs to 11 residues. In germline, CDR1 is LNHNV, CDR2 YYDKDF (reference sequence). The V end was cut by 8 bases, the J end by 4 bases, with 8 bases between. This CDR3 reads CATLRGTEAFF. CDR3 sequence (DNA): TGTGCCACCCTGAGAGGCACTGAAGCTTTCTTT.

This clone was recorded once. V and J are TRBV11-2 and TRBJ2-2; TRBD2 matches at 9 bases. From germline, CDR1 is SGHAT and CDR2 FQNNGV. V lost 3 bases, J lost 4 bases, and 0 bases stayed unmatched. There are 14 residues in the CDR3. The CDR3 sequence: CASSLREGTGELFF. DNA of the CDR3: TGTGCCAGCAGCTTGCGGGAGGGCACCGGGGAGCTGTTTTTT.

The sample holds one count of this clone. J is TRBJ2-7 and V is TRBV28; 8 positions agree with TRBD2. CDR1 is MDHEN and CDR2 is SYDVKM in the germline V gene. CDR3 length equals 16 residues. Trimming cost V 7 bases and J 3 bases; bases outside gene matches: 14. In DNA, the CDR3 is TGTGCCAGCATGGCCGGGACCGCGGGAGGTTACTACGAGCAGTACGTC. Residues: CASMAGTAGGYYEQYV.

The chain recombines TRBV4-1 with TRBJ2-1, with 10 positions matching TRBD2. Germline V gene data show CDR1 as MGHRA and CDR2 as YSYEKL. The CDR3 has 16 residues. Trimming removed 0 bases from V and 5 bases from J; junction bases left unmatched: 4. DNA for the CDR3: TGCGCCAGCAGCCAAGATCGAGCGGGGGGGAACAATGAGCAGTTCTTC. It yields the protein CASSQDRAGGNNEQFF.

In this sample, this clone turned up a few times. The chain's CDR3 is CASSTAGGNRETQYF. The DNA of the CDR3 is TGTGCCAGTAGTACGGCGGGAGGGAATAGGGAGACCCAGTACTTC. The chain carries TRBV19 and TRBJ2-5; 9 nucleotides agree with TRBD2. V gave up 4 bases and J gave up 5 bases; unmatched junction bases: 8. This CDR3 is built from 15 residues. Germline lookup yields CDR1 LNHDA and CDR2 SQIVND (reference sequence).

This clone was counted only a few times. The chain's CDR3 is CASSLGDRATYEQYF. DNA of the CDR3: TGCGCCAGCAGCTTGGGGGACAGGGCAACCTACGAGCAGTACTTC. The J gene is TRBJ2-7, the V gene TRBV5-1, with 9 bases matching TRBD1. The germline gives CDR1 SGHRS, CDR2 YFSETQ. The trim removed 0 bases at V and 2 bases at J, leaving 3 bases unmatched. This CDR3 is built from 15 residues.

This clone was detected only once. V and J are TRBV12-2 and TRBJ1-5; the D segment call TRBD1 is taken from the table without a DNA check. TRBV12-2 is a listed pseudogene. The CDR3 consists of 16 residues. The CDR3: CATPGTGVGSNQPQHF. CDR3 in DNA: TGTGCAACCCCTGGGACAGGGGTAGGCAGCAATCAGCCCCAGCATTTT.

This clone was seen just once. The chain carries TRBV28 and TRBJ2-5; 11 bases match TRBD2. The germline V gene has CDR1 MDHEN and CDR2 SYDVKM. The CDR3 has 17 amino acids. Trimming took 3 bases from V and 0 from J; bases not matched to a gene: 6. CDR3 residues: CASSFTSGGLHQETQYF. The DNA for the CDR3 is TGTGCCAGCAGTTTCACTAGCGGGGGCCTACACCAAGAGACCCAGTACTTC.

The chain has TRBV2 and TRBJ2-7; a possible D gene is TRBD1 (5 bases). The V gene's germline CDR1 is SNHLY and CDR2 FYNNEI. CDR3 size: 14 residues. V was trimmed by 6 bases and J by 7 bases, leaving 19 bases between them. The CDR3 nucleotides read TGTGCCAGCAGGTGGACACCCTACGAGATGGAGCAGTACGTC. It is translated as CASRWTPYEMEQYV.

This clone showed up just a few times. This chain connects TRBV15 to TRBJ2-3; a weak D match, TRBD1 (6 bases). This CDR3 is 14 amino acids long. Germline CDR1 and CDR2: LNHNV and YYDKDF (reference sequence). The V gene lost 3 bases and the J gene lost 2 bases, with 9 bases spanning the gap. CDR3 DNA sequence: TGTGCCACCAGCAGGGCAGGGGACACAGATACGCAGTATTTT. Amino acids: CATSRAGDTDTQYF.

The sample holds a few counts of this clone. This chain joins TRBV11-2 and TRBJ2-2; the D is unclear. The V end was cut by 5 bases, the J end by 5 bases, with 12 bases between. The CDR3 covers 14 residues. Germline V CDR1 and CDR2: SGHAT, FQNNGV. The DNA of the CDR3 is TGTGCCAGCAGCGCTTCACTTATGACCGGGGAGCTGTTTTTT. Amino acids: CASSASLMTGELFF.

Here the CDR3 DNA reads TGTGCCAGCAGCTTGGGGGACAGGGGACAGGATGAGCAGTTCTTC. It encodes CASSLGDRGQDEQFF. The chain combines TRBV5-6 with TRBJ2-1; TRBD1 matches at 10 bases. In germline, CDR1 is SGHDT, CDR2 YYEEEE. This CDR3 is 15 amino acids long. The V segment lost 0 bases and the J segment 8 bases; nucleotides outside the gene matches: 5.